The 27 T cell receptor beta chains given below trace back to one sample, sequenced in a study of shared clonotypes between healthy human individuals. The table came from immunoSEQ multiplex PCR; TCRdb's copy has only in-frame clones and leaves some out. The sample gives approximately 2.1 million clones, 85% to 95% of which show up once; 0.35% to 0.45% is in the top ten. Sequencing input: naive CD4+ T cells from PBMCs. Indicated subset: CD45RA+ positively selected. Source of these receptors: a man aged 18 to 29 in good health. Some clones in this sample may be carry-over from other donors' samples.

The rearrangement links TRBV6-5 to TRBJ1-5, with 7 positions matching TRBD1. The CDR3 spans 16 residues. With V trimmed by 0 bases and J by 4 bases, 6 bases remained unmatched. CDR1 is MNHEY and CDR2 is SVGAGI in the germline V gene. The CDR3 here is CASSYSSQGGNQPQHF. The CDR3 region has the DNA TGTGCCAGCAGTTACTCGTCGCAGGGGGGGAATCAGCCCCAGCATTTT.

This chain connects TRBV5-4 to TRBJ2-6, with TRBD1 as a possible D gene (6 bases). Between the trimmed V and J ends, which lost 4 bases and 4 bases, there was a span of 18 bases. The CDR3 is 17 amino acids. Germline loops: CDR1 SGHNT, CDR2 YYREEE (reference sequence). CDR3 region: CASSRAAGAIGANVLTF. The CDR3 DNA follows: TGTGCCAGCAGCCGTGCCGCAGGGGCTATCGGGGCCAACGTCCTGACTTTC.

Written as DNA, the CDR3 is TGTGCCAGCAGATTGGGAAGCATGGGCGGCGATACGCAGTATTTT. This codes for CASRLGSMGGDTQYF. This chain joins TRBV2 and TRBJ2-3; D ambiguous. CDR1 SNHLY and CDR2 FYNNEI come from the germline V gene. Trimming took 6 bases from V and 6 from J, leaving 19 bases between them. This CDR3 region has 15 residues.

The J gene is TRBJ1-1, the V gene TRBV5-1; the match to TRBD1 covers 7 bases. The CDR3 covers 14 residues. Trimming cost V 3 bases and J 4 bases; bases outside gene matches: 6. The germline V gene has CDR1 SGHRS and CDR2 YFSETQ. The chain's CDR3 is CASSSYSGGTEAFF. CDR3 bases: TGCGCCAGCAGCTCCTACTCAGGGGGCACTGAAGCTTTCTTT.

The CDR3 loop is CASRRDGTQYF. The CDR3 coding sequence is TGTGCCAGCAGGAGAGATGGGACCCAGTACTTC. The rearrangement uses TRBV6-6 and TRBJ2-5; D remains unclear. The ends were cut back, 6 bases at V and 7 bases at J, with 9 bases in the middle. The CDR3 length is 11 residues. Per germline, CDR1 MNHNY and CDR2 SVGAGI (reference sequence).

The rearrangement joins TRBV5-5 to TRBJ1-5; unclear D gene. CDR3 length equals 14 residues. Per germline, CDR1 SGHKS and CDR2 YYEKEE (reference sequence). The V end lost 0 bases, the J end lost 5 bases, and 9 bases lay between the germline ends. The CDR3 DNA is TGTGCCAGCAGCTTGGTGGCAGGAGATCAGCCCCAGCATTTT. Residues: CASSLVAGDQPQHF.

A few counts support this clone. The genes are TRBV7-2 and TRBJ1-5; D not certain. In germline, CDR1 is SGHTA, CDR2 FQGNSA. This CDR3 contains 13 residues. Deletions cut 5 bases from V and 2 bases from J, with 7 bases between. The CDR3 nucleotides read TGTGCCAGCAGCGCCTTAGGCAATCAGCCCCAGCATTTT. It is translated as CASSALGNQPQHF.

V is TRBV7-3 and J is TRBJ2-1; 11 nucleotides align to TRBD2. Looked up from germline, CDR1 is SGHTA and CDR2 is FQGTGA. The CDR3 runs to 15 residues. Unmatched junction bases numbered 3, after V lost 4 bases and J lost 4 bases. The CDR3 region has the DNA TGTGCCAGCAGCTCTACTAGCGGGAGATACAATGAGCAGTTCTTC. Its translation is CASSSTSGRYNEQFF.

The chain joins TRBV7-8 to TRBJ2-4, with D perhaps TRBD1 or TRBD2 (5 bases each). The CDR3 has 19 residues. With 1 base removed from V and 0 bases from J, the gap between germline ends came to 19 bases. Germline values: CDR1 SGHVS, CDR2 FQNEAQ. CDR3 bases: TGTGCCAGCAGCTTAGAAGTCAGGGACGCCAAACTAGCCAAAAACATTCAGTACTTC. This codes for CASSLEVRDAKLAKNIQYF.

This clone was seen only once. The chain links TRBV9 to TRBJ2-1, with 11 bases lining up with TRBD2. The V segment lost 4 bases and the J segment 7 bases; nucleotides outside the gene matches: 10. The CDR3 runs 16 residues. Germline loops: CDR1 SGDLS, CDR2 YYNGEE. Here the CDR3 reads CASSSFKTSGVNEQFF. CDR3 nucleotides: TGTGCCAGCAGCTCATTCAAGACTAGCGGGGTAAATGAGCAGTTCTTC.

The rearrangement links TRBV30 to TRBJ2-7; 8 bases align to TRBD2. Germline V CDR1 and CDR2: GTSNPN, SVGIG (reference sequence). This CDR3 spans 14 amino acids. Unmatched junction bases numbered 7, after V lost 6 bases and J lost 0 bases. CDR3 sequence reads: CACSTSESSYEQYF. CDR3 DNA sequence: TGTGCCTGCTCGACTAGCGAGAGCTCCTACGAGCAGTACTTC.

J is TRBJ2-2 and V is TRBV27; D is unresolved. CDR3 length: 12 amino acids. Germline CDR1 reads MNHEY; CDR2 reads SMNVEV (reference sequence). The V gene lost 3 bases and the J gene lost 6 bases, with 5 bases spanning the gap. CDR3 nucleotides: TGTGCCAGCAGTTTCGGCCCCGGGGAGCTGTTTTTT. Translation gives CASSFGPGELFF.

The rearrangement links TRBV7-2 to TRBJ2-1; 7 bases line up with TRBD2. CDR3 length: 15 amino acids. The germline CDR1 and CDR2 sequences are SGHTA and FQGNSA. The junction had 5 bases not matched to a gene; V was cut back by 2 bases and J by 4 bases. The CDR3 DNA follows: TGTGCCAGCAGCTTAACGCGGGAGAGTTACAATGAGCAGTTCTTC. Its protein product is CASSLTRESYNEQFF.

V and J are TRBV5-4 and TRBJ2-5; 12 positions match TRBD1. With 5 bases clipped from V and 4 bases from J, the junction kept 3 bases outside the gene matches. This CDR3 is built from 14 residues. Germline V gene sequence: CDR1 SGHNT, CDR2 YYREEE (reference sequence). CDR3 region: CASSRDRGLETQYF. In DNA form, the CDR3 reads TGTGCCAGCAGTCGGGACAGGGGGCTAGAGACCCAGTACTTC.

This chain links TRBV7-2 with TRBJ2-2; possible D gene TRBD1, 6 bases. Trimming pared 3 bases from V and 1 base from J, leaving 15 bases between. This CDR3 region has 17 residues. Germline V lookup: CDR1 SGHTA, CDR2 FQGNSA. The CDR3 sequence is CASSFPPGQMNTGELFF. The CDR3 nucleotides are TGTGCCAGCAGCTTCCCCCCGGGACAAATGAACACCGGGGAGCTGTTTTTT. Together with reference TRBV7-2 and TRBJ2-2, the CDR3 gives the full variable domain: GAGVSQSPSNKVTEKGKDVELRCDPISGHTALYWYRQSLGQGLEFLIYFQGNSAPDKSGLPSDRFSAERTGGSVSTLTIQRTQQEDSAVYLCASSFPPGQMNTGELFFGEGSRLTVL.

The chain recombines TRBV6-6 with TRBJ2-3, with D possibly matching TRBD2 (6 bases). V was clipped by 2 bases and J by 10 bases, with 16 bases between them. The germline gives CDR1 MNHNY, CDR2 SVGAGI (reference sequence). This CDR3 region has 14 residues. The CDR3 spells CASSYPDSGDPQYF. In DNA form, the CDR3 reads TGTGCCAGCAGTTACCCGGACTCGGGGGATCCGCAGTATTTT.

The table lists this clone with a count of one. This chain links TRBV2 with TRBJ2-2; maybe TRBD1 (6 bases). There are 15 residues in the CDR3. With 7 bases removed from V and 4 bases from J, the gap between germline ends came to 16 bases. Germline V gene data show CDR1 as SNHLY and CDR2 as FYNNEI. In DNA, the CDR3 is TGTGCCAGCAAAGCCACGACAGGCTTCACCGGGGAGCTGTTTTTT. As protein: CASKATTGFTGELFF.

CDR3 sequence reads: CASSAYIGGGGSRNTEAFF. CDR3 in DNA: TGTGCCAGCAGCGCTTATATCGGCGGAGGGGGCTCAAGGAACACTGAAGCTTTCTTT. V and J are TRBV9 and TRBJ1-1; 7 bases line up with TRBD1. CDR1 and CDR2 (germline): SGDLS, YYNGEE. V trimming: 3 bases; J trimming: 1 base; junction bases outside the gene matches: 18. This CDR3 has 19 residues.

This sequence joins TRBV29-1 and TRBJ2-3, with D perhaps matching TRBD1 (6 bases). Germline V gives CDR1 SQVTM, CDR2 ANQGSEA. The germline V and J ends were trimmed by 6 bases and 2 bases, with 12 bases remaining between them. The CDR3 has 13 amino acids. The CDR3 nucleotides read TGCAGCGTACAGGGACGAAACACAGATACGCAGTATTTT. Protein: CSVQGRNTDTQYF.

The chain employs TRBV6-6 and TRBJ2-2; no reliable D call. V was cut by 5 bases and J by 0 bases, with 7 bases left in between. This CDR3 region has 14 residues. The germline V gene encodes CDR1 MNHNY and CDR2 SVGAGI (reference sequence). CDR3 protein: CASSKGANTGELFF. CDR3 in DNA: TGTGCCAGCAGTAAAGGAGCGAACACCGGGGAGCTGTTTTTT.

The genes are TRBV18 and TRBJ1-4; weak D call: TRBD1 (6 bases). Per the germline V gene, CDR1 is KGHSH and CDR2 is LQKENI. V lost 6 bases and J lost 0, with 17 bases in between. This CDR3 contains 17 residues. This CDR3 reads CASSPGDRTATNEKLFF. In DNA, the CDR3 is TGTGCCAGCTCCCCAGGAGACAGGACAGCAACTAATGAAAAACTGTTTTTT. Drawing the rest from reference TRBV18 and TRBJ1-4, the complete variable domain is NAGVMQNPRHLVRRRGQEARLRCSPMKGHSHVYWYRQLPEEGLKFMVYLQKENIIDESGMPKERFSAEFPKEGPSILRIQQVVRGDSAAYFCASSPGDRTATNEKLFFGSGTQLSVL.

V gene TRBV11-2 combines with J gene TRBJ1-2, with D uncertain. The V and J ends lost 3 bases and 6 bases respectively, with 14 bases between them. The germline gives CDR1 SGHAT, CDR2 FQNNGV. This CDR3 region has 14 residues. In DNA, the CDR3 is TGTGCCAGCAGCTTGTATGGGGTACTAAATGGCTACACCTTC. Translated: CASSLYGVLNGYTF.

This clone was found a few times. The chain recombines TRBV19 with TRBJ1-2; D is undetermined. Trimming left V 3 bases short and J 8 bases short, with 7 bases between. This CDR3 region has 11 residues. Looked up from germline, CDR1 is LNHDA and CDR2 is SQIVND (reference sequence). This CDR3 reads CASSIGSGYTF. CDR3 coding DNA: TGTGCCAGTAGTATCGGAAGCGGCTACACCTTC.

The chain links TRBV9 to TRBJ2-5; TRBD2 aligns across 16 bases. There are 15 residues in the CDR3. The germline V gene encodes CDR1 SGDLS and CDR2 YYNGEE. V gave up 4 bases and J gave up 5 bases; unmatched junction bases: 2. The CDR3 bases are TGTGCCAGCAGCCAGGGACTAGCGGGAGGGGAGACCCAGTACTTC. It is translated as CASSQGLAGGETQYF.

The chain is built from TRBV2 and TRBJ1-1, with 9 bases that match TRBD1. The CDR3 is 14 residues long. V gave up 6 bases and J gave up 8 bases; unmatched junction bases: 10. Germline values: CDR1 SNHLY, CDR2 FYNNEI. CDR3 region: CASRGQGSLLEAFF. Here the CDR3 DNA reads TGTGCCAGCAGGGGACAGGGAAGTCTATTAGAAGCTTTCTTT.

The chain recombines TRBV28 with TRBJ1-3; D is perhaps TRBD1 (6 bases). Per germline, CDR1 MDHEN and CDR2 SYDVKM. The V and J ends lost 3 bases and 1 base respectively, with 19 bases between them. This CDR3 contains 18 residues. The CDR3 loop reads CASSLGPRTGMSGNTIYF. CDR3 DNA sequence: TGTGCCAGCAGTTTGGGCCCTCGAACAGGGATGTCTGGAAACACCATATATTTT. Variable domain in full (rest from reference TRBV28 and TRBJ1-3): DVKVTQSSRYLVKRTGEKVFLECVQDMDHENMFWYRQDPGLGLRLIYFSYDVKMKEKGDIPEGYSVSREKKERFSLILESASTNQTSMYLCASSLGPRTGMSGNTIYFGEGSWLTVV.

The J gene is TRBJ2-7, the V gene TRBV28, with 14 bases matching TRBD2. V lost 7 bases, J lost 6 bases, and 8 bases stayed unmatched. This CDR3 spans 15 amino acids. The germline CDR1 and CDR2 sequences are MDHEN and SYDVKM. CDR3 nucleotide sequence: TGTGCCAGCATCGAAAGCGGGACTAGCGGGAGCGAGCAGTACTTC. Protein sequence: CASIESGTSGSEQYF.